The 22 T cell receptor beta chains listed next were all sequenced from one sample in a study of early T cells in non-severe SARS-CoV-2 infection. TCRdb re-called the 5' RACE reads through MiXCR, storing one row per CDR3 protein. The table shows tens of thousands of distinct CDR3 sequences, with more than 5% occurring only once. Source material: whole blood. Every receptor here comes from an adult who was a healthcare worker with PCR-confirmed SARS-CoV-2 infection or an uninfected control (not recorded which).

Only a few counts were recorded for this clonotype. This rearrangement joins TRBV7-9 to TRBJ2-7; D gene ambiguous. Germline CDR1 SEHNR, CDR2 FQNEAQ (reference sequence). The V end lost 1 base, the J end lost 4 bases, and 8 bases lay between the germline ends. This CDR3 has 13 residues. The CDR3 bases are TGTGCCAGCAGCTTAGGAGACACTTACGAGCAGTACTTC. Its protein product is CASSLGDTYEQYF.

In this sample, this clonotype turned up many times. V usage is TRBV5-1 and J usage is TRBJ1-5; TRBD1 is a possible D gene (6 bases). The CDR3 length is 16 residues. Per the germline V gene, CDR1 is SGHRS and CDR2 is YFSETQ. Trimming took off 0 bases at V and 0 bases at J, with 10 bases between the two ends. The CDR3, as DNA: TGCGCCAGCAGCTTGGATGGACAGTCTAGCAATCAGCCCCAGCATTTT. It yields the protein CASSLDGQSSNQPQHF.

This clonotype was detected only a few times. The chain carries TRBV18 and TRBJ1-5; TRBD1 matches at 7 bases. This CDR3 comprises 13 residues. Trimming removed 6 bases from V and 4 bases from J; junction bases left unmatched: 3. Germline loops: CDR1 KGHSH, CDR2 LQKENI. This CDR3 reads CASSPGQNQPQHF. CDR3 nucleotide sequence: TGTGCCAGCTCTCCGGGACAGAATCAGCCCCAGCATTTT.

The V call is TRBV20-1, the J call TRBJ2-7; D may be TRBD1 (7 bases). V lost 4 bases to trimming and J lost 7 bases, with 14 bases between them. The length of the CDR3 is 12 residues. In germline, CDR1 is DFQATT, CDR2 SNEGSKA (reference sequence). CDR3 residues: CSAKTGTVEQYF. The CDR3 DNA sequence: TGCAGTGCTAAGACAGGGACTGTGGAGCAGTACTTC.

This clonotype was counted ten times or more. The chain links TRBV19 to TRBJ1-1; the D gene is possibly TRBD1 (6 bases). Trimming shortened V by 8 bases and J by 5 bases, and 15 bases separated the two germline ends. Germline V gene sequence: CDR1 LNHDA, CDR2 SQIVND (reference sequence). The CDR3 loop spans 13 amino acids. CDR3 DNA: TGTGCCAGTCATAAGCGGGGGCGGACTGAAGCTTTCTTT. This codes for CASHKRGRTEAFF. The whole variable domain, remainder taken from reference TRBV19 and TRBJ1-1, is DGGITQSPKYLFRKEGQNVTLSCEQNLNHDAMYWYRQDPGQGLRLIYYSQIVNDFQKGDIAEGYSVSREKKESFPLTVTSAQKNPTAFYLCASHKRGRTEAFFGQGTRLTVV.

The chain employs TRBV11-2 and TRBJ2-7, with 11 bases aligning to TRBD1. The CDR3 spans 15 residues. Germline CDR1 and CDR2: SGHAT and FQNNGV. Trimming at V came to 5 bases and at J to 3 bases, leaving 6 bases not matched to a gene. The CDR3 here is CASSKRDRGDYEQYF. CDR3 bases: TGTGCCAGCAGCAAAAGGGACAGGGGGGACTACGAGCAGTACTTC.

This clonotype has more than one count but fewer than ten. The J gene is TRBJ2-1, the V gene TRBV5-1; TRBD2 matches at 10 bases. J lost 2 bases, V lost 3 bases, and 2 bases had no gene match. The CDR3 totals 15 residues. Germline V lookup: CDR1 SGHRS, CDR2 YFSETQ. The CDR3 is CASSSGTSAYNEQFF. The CDR3 region has the DNA TGCGCCAGCAGCTCCGGGACTAGCGCCTACAATGAGCAGTTCTTC.

This clonotype showed up many times. The chain links TRBV20-1 to TRBJ1-2; weak D call: TRBD1 (6 bases). Trimming removed 0 bases from V and 5 bases from J, with 16 bases in between. The CDR3 runs 15 residues. Germline CDR1 and CDR2: DFQATT and SNEGSKA (reference sequence). CDR3 DNA sequence: TGCAGTGCTAGAGATCCGGGGGGCAAGGTATATGGCTACACCTTC. It translates to CSARDPGGKVYGYTF.

This clonotype was detected ten times or more. CDR3 amino acids: CASSPGSRAHEQYF. CDR3 nucleotides: TGTGCCAGCAGTCCGGGATCCCGAGCCCACGAGCAGTACTTC. The rearrangement links TRBV12-3 or TRBV12-4 to TRBJ2-7; perhaps TRBD2 as D (5 bases). This CDR3 comprises 14 residues. Trimming took 5 bases from V and 5 from J, leaving 16 bases between them.

V is TRBV4-3 and J is TRBJ2-5; 9 bases map to TRBD1. V lost 0 bases to trimming and J lost 3 bases; unmatched junction nucleotides: 8. This CDR3 is built from 17 residues. The germline V gene encodes CDR1 LGHNA and CDR2 YSLEER. CDR3 DNA: TGCGCCAGCAGCCAAGACCCGGCGGGACAGGGAGAAGAGACCCAGTACTTC. As protein: CASSQDPAGQGEETQYF.

This clonotype was seen repeatedly, ten times or more. This sequence joins TRBV6-4 and TRBJ2-2, with a weak D call TRBD1 (6 bases). The CDR3 has 14 amino acids. V gave up 5 bases and J gave up 1 base, with 8 bases separating them. Germline V gives CDR1 MRHNA, CDR2 SNTAGT. The CDR3 DNA is TGTGCCAGCAGTTTGGACAGGAACACCGGGGAGCTGTTTTTT. Translation: CASSLDRNTGELFF.

This clonotype was observed a handful of times. The rearrangement joins TRBV20-1 to TRBJ1-1, with D uncertain. The CDR3 runs 16 residues. The germline CDR1 and CDR2 sequences are DFQATT and SNEGSKA (reference sequence). Trimming took 3 bases from V and 0 from J, leaving 17 bases between them. CDR3 region: CSARQSGLVMNTEAFF. In DNA form, the CDR3 reads TGCAGTGCTAGGCAGTCAGGCCTGGTCATGAACACTGAAGCTTTCTTT.

This clonotype was detected ten times or more. The rearrangement uses TRBV10-3 and TRBJ1-5; perhaps TRBD1 as D (6 bases). The CDR3 contains 14 residues. V lost 2 bases and J lost 6, with 11 bases in between. Germline V gene data show CDR1 as ENHRY and CDR2 as SYGVKD. The CDR3 bases are TGTGCCATCAGTGAGCCCGGGGGCGGTCAGCCCCAGCATTTT. Translation: CAISEPGGGQPQHF.

The V gene is TRBV20-1, the J gene TRBJ2-2; the D is unclear. The germline CDR1 and CDR2 sequences are DFQATT and SNEGSKA (reference sequence). Trimming stripped 0 bases from V and 1 base from J, with 6 bases between. This CDR3 has 14 residues. DNA of the CDR3: TGCAGTGCTAGAGATCTGGTGAACACCGGGGAGCTGTTTTTT. It is translated as CSARDLVNTGELFF.

This clonotype occurred many times. The chain recombines TRBV19 with TRBJ2-2, with D perhaps TRBD2 (6 bases). The CDR3 consists of 16 residues. Trimming cost V 5 bases and J 0 bases, with 13 bases left between them. Germline V gene sequence: CDR1 LNHDA, CDR2 SQIVND (reference sequence). CDR3 in DNA: TGTGCCAGTAGTTATGGCGGGACCGCGAACACCGGGGAGCTGTTTTTT. Amino acids: CASSYGGTANTGELFF.

This clonotype was seen ten or more times. The V gene is TRBV19, the J gene TRBJ1-5; D might be TRBD1 (5 bases). Per the germline V gene, CDR1 is LNHDA and CDR2 is SQIVND (reference sequence). This CDR3 is 14 amino acids long. V lost 4 bases to trimming and J lost 2 bases, with 9 bases between them. The CDR3 nucleotides are TGTGCCAGTAGTAGAAGGGGCGGCAATCAGCCCCAGCATTTT. It translates to CASSRRGGNQPQHF.

This clonotype has ten or more counts. V usage is TRBV10-2 and J usage is TRBJ1-1; 7 positions agree with TRBD1. V lost 4 bases, J lost 7 bases, and 3 bases stayed unmatched. The CDR3 sequence is 12 residues long. CDR1 and CDR2 (germline): WSHSY, SAAADI. The CDR3 loop is CASSGNRGEAFF. In DNA, the CDR3 is TGCGCCAGCAGTGGGAACAGGGGTGAAGCTTTCTTT.

This clonotype was found many times. The rearrangement uses TRBV18 and TRBJ1-2, with D uncertain. CDR3 size: 17 residues. Germline V gene data show CDR1 as KGHSH and CDR2 as LQKENI. Trimming took 1 base from V and 4 from J, leaving 19 bases between them. The CDR3 sequence is CASSPRVDAPSGYGYTF. CDR3 DNA: TGTGCCAGCTCACCACGAGTGGATGCTCCTTCCGGCTATGGCTACACCTTC.

This clonotype was counted at least ten times. CDR3 in amino acids: CASSERTLAGVRNEQFF. The CDR3 DNA sequence: TGCGCCAGCAGCGAAAGAACCCTAGCGGGAGTCAGGAATGAGCAGTTCTTC. The rearrangement links TRBV4-1 to TRBJ2-1, with 10 bases lining up with TRBD2. Germline loops: CDR1 MGHRA, CDR2 YSYEKL. The CDR3 covers 17 residues. V trimming: 5 bases; J trimming: 7 bases; junction bases outside the gene matches: 14.

This clonotype has at least ten counts. The chain combines TRBV20-1 with TRBJ2-7, with TRBD2 identical over 10 bases. The J segment lost 3 bases and the V segment lost 7 bases, leaving 6 bases of the junction unmatched. Germline CDR1 and CDR2: DFQATT and SNEGSKA (reference sequence). The CDR3 extends over 13 amino acids. The CDR3: CSVSGTSVYEQYF. CDR3 DNA sequence: TGCAGTGTATCCGGGACTAGCGTCTACGAGCAGTACTTC.

The chain combines TRBV30 with TRBJ1-5; possibly TRBD1 for D (5 bases). Germline V gives CDR1 GTSNPN, CDR2 SVGIG (reference sequence). The CDR3 covers 12 residues. Trimming cost V 1 base and J 12 bases, with 13 bases left between them. Here the CDR3 DNA reads TGTGCCTGGAGTGCTGTTTTGGGGCTCCAGCATTTT. Translating gives CAWSAVLGLQHF.

The chain recombines TRBV19 with TRBJ1-2; D perhaps matches TRBD1 (5 bases). V lost 3 bases, J lost 5 bases, and 10 bases lay in between. Germline V gene lookup returns CDR1 LNHDA and CDR2 SQIVND (reference sequence). The length of the CDR3 is 13 residues. CDR3 nucleotides: TGTGCCAGTAGTATTGTTAGGGGATATGGCTACACCTTC. This sequence encodes CASSIVRGYGYTF.